This T cell receptor beta chain originates from a study of CD8 T cells in Susac syndrome. Blood CD8+ and CD4+ T cells underwent high-throughput TCR beta sequencing. The authors reverse transcribed roughly 0.5 to 1 ug RNA with random hexamers. TCRdb independently ran MiXCR on the immunoSEQ multiplex PCR reads; one entry per CDR3 protein. The sample has 75,000 to 100,000 distinct CDR3 sequences, approximately 93% seen once. V was trimmed by 0 bases and J by 7 bases, leaving 9 bases between them. The CDR3 is 13 amino acids. The germline V gene has CDR1 SGHTA and CDR2 FQGTGA. The specimen sequenced was CD8+ T cells from PBMCs. The rearrangement uses TRBV7-3 and TRBJ1-2; D ambiguous. This TCR was sampled from a human donor with Susac syndrome. Written as DNA, the CDR3 is TGTGCCAGCAGCTTAACAGGGTCTTCTGGCTACACCTTC. Its protein product is CASSLTGSSGYTF.